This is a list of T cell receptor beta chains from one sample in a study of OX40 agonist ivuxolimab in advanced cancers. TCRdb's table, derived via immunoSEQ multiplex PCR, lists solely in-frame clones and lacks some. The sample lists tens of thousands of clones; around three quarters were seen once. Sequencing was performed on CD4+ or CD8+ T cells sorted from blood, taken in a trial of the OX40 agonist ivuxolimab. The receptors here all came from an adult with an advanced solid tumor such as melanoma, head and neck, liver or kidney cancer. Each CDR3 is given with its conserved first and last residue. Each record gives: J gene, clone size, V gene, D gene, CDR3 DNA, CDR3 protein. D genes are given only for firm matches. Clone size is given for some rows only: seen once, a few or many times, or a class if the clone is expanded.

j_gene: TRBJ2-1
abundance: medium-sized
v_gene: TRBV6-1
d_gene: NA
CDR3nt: TGTGCCAGCAGTGAAGAGTCGGCAGGGTACAATGAGCAGTTCTTC
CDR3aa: CASSEESAGYNEQFF

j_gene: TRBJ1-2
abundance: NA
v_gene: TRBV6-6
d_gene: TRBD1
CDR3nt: TGTGCCAGCAGAGACAGGGGAAAAAGAGGTGGCTACACCTTC
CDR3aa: CASRDRGKRGGYTF

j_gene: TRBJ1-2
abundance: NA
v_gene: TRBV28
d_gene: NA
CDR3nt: TGTGCCAGCAGCCCCAGGGGTAAATATGGCTACACCTTC
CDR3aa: CASSPRGKYGYTF

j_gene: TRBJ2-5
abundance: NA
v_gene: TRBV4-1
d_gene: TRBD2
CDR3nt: TGCGCCAGCAGCCAAGATAGGACTAGCGGGGGCCCCCAAGAGACCCAGTACTTC
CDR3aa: CASSQDRTSGGPQETQYF

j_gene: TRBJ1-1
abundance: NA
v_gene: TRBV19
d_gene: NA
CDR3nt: TGTGCCAGTAGAGGACTTCTGAACACTGAAGCTTTCTTT
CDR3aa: CASRGLLNTEAFF

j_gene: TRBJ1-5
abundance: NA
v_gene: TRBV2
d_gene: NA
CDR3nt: TGTGCCAGCAGGGACGGAAATCAGCCCCAGCATTTT
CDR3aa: CASRDGNQPQHF

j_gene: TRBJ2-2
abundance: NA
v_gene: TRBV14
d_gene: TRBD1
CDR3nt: TGTGCCAGCAGCCTTACAGGGGCCGGGGAGCTGTTTTTT
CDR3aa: CASSLTGAGELFF

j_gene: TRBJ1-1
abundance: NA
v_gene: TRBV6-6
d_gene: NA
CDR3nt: TGTGCCAGCAGTCTATTCAACACTGAAGCTTTCTTT
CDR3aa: CASSLFNTEAFF

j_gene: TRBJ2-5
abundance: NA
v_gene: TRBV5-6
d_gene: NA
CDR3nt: TGTGCCAGCAGCTTACGATTACAAGAGACCCAGTACTTC
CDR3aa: CASSLRLQETQYF

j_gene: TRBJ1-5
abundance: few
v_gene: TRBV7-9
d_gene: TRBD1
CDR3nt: TGTGCCAGCAGCTTAGCAACAGGACAGGGAAATCAGCCCCAGCATTTT
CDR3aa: CASSLATGQGNQPQHF